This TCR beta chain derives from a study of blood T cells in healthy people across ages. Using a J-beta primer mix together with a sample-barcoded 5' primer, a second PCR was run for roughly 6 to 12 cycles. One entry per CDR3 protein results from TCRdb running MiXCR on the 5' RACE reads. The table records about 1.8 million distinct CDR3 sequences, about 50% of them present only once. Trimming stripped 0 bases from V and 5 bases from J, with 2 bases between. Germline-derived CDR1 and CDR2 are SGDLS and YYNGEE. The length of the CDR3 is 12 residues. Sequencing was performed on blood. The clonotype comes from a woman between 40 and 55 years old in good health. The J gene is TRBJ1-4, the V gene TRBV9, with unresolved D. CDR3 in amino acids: CASSVENEKLFF. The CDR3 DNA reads TGTGCCAGCAGCGTAGAAAATGAAAAACTGTTTTTT.